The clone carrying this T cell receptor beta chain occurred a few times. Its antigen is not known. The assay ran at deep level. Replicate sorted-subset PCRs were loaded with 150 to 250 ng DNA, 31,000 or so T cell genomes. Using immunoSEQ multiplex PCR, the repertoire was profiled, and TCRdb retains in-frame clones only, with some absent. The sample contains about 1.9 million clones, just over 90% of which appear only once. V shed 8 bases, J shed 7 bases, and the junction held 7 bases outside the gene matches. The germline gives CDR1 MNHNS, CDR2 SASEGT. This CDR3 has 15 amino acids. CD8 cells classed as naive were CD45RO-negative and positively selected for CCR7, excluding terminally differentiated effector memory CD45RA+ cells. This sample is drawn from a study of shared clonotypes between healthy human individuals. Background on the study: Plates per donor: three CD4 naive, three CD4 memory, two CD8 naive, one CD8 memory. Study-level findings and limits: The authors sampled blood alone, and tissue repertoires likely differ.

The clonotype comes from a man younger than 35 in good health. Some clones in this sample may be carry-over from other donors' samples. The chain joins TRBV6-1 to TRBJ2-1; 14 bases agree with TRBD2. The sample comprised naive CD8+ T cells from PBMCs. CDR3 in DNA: TGTGCCAGCCTTGGACTAGCGGGAGGTGGTAATGAGCAGTTCTTC. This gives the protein CASLGLAGGGNEQFF.